The source of this T cell receptor (beta chain) is a study of shared clonotypes between healthy human individuals. The overall study: Three plates were used per donor for CD4 naive, three for CD4 memory, two for CD8 naive and one for CD8 memory.

Comment on this clone: The antigen is undetermined.

The CDR3 loop spans 15 amino acids. Trimming took 5 bases from V and 1 from J; bases not matched to a gene: 6. Per germline, CDR1 SGHRS and CDR2 YFSETQ. Overall study findings and caveats: In general, naive subsets displayed greater estimated richness than memory subsets did. Between a handful of donors, naive CD4 clonotypes were shared at a level of approximately 5%.

Clones were sequenced by immunoSEQ multiplex PCR, and TCRdb holds only the in-frame ones, with some missing. The repertoire holds over a million clones, with around 97% as singletons. The chain combines TRBV5-1 with TRBJ2-7; 10 bases map to TRBD2. The sequence came from a man younger than 40 in good health. The specimen was naive CD4+ T cells sorted from blood. Subset in this sample: CD45RA+ positively selected. CDR3 region: CASRSQREGSYEQYF. CDR3 DNA: TGCGCCAGCAGATCCCAGCGGGAGGGGTCCTACGAGCAGTACTTC. The variable domain in full, completed from reference TRBV5-1 and TRBJ2-7, reads KAGVTQTPRYLIKTRGQQVTLSCSPISGHRSVSWYQQTPGQGLQFLFEYFSETQRNKGNFPGRFSGRQFSNSRSEMNVSTLELGDSALYLCASRSQREGSYEQYFGPGTRLTVT.